This T cell receptor (beta chain) was profiled in a study of blood T cell repertoires in COVID-19. In the study overall: Donors in the United States, Italy and Spain gave samples during acute or convalescent COVID-19. PBMCs, B-cell-depleted T cells, or T cells provided the cDNA or gDNA that made up the material.

Seattle researchers signed up patients amid active infection and tracked them longitudinally. Methods used by the authors: Nucleated cell number was recorded as an estimate derived from reference gene primer amplification. Produced via immunoSEQ multiplex PCR; TCRdb's table is partial and in-frame only. The DNA gave D and trimming, while V, J and clone size come from that table. In the table there are under 450,000 clones, approximately 91% of which are singletons. The CDR3 runs to 16 residues. V was pared by 1 base and J by 5 bases, with 17 bases between. The germline V gene has CDR1 KGHSH and CDR2 LQKENI.

The source material was peripheral blood. This rearrangement joins TRBV18 to TRBJ1-2, with a weak D call TRBD1 (6 bases). This sequence originates from a woman aged 40 to 50 with COVID-19, enrolled during active disease. In DNA form, the CDR3 reads TGTGCCAGCTCACCACGGGCCGAGGGGGATTGGTATGGCTACACCTTC. Translated: CASSPRAEGDWYGYTF.